This T cell receptor beta chain was found in a study of OX40 agonist ivuxolimab in advanced cancers. Generated by immunoSEQ multiplex PCR, the TCRdb table keeps only in-frame clones and is missing some. Of tens of thousands of clones listed, more than 75% are singletons. This clone was detected only a few times. Sequencing used CD4+ or CD8+ T cells sorted from blood, obtained in a trial of the OX40 agonist ivuxolimab. This receptor was identified in an adult with an advanced solid tumor such as melanoma, head and neck, liver or kidney cancer.

The CDR3 protein is CAISSGTGMGTGELFF. The CDR3 nucleotides read TGTGCCATCAGTTCCGGGACAGGGATGGGGACCGGGGAGCTGTTTTTT. The chain joins TRBV10-3 to TRBJ2-2, with 9 bases matching TRBD1. The CDR3 extends over 16 amino acids. V lost 5 bases, J lost 5 bases, and 9 bases stayed unmatched. Germline V CDR1 and CDR2: ENHRY, SYGVKD.